This entry lists 13 T cell receptor beta chains sequenced from one sample in a study of blood T cell repertoires in COVID-19. TCRdb keeps only in-frame clones here, not all; method: immunoSEQ multiplex PCR. The data contain some 400,000 clones, around 87% of them singletons. What was sequenced was peripheral blood. These receptors all stem from a woman aged 25 to 39 with COVID-19, enrolled during active disease.

This chain uses TRBV7-3 with TRBJ2-1; TRBD1 matches at 9 bases. There are 13 residues in the CDR3. The J segment lost 8 bases and the V segment lost 5 bases, leaving 4 bases of the junction unmatched. Germline V gene sequence: CDR1 SGHTA, CDR2 FQGTGA. CDR3 residues: CASSTGTGYEQFF. The CDR3, as DNA: TGTGCCAGCAGCACCGGGACAGGGTATGAGCAGTTCTTC.

This chain connects TRBV2 to TRBJ2-7, with a tentative D call TRBD2 (5 bases). Germline CDR1 reads SNHLY; CDR2 reads FYNNEI. This CDR3 spans 12 amino acids. V lost 6 bases, J lost 4 bases, and 10 bases lay in between. The CDR3 spells CASSSEGYEQYF. CDR3 sequence (DNA): TGTGCCAGCAGCTCTGAGGGATACGAGCAGTACTTC.

The chain carries TRBV9 and TRBJ1-1, with 9 bases lining up with TRBD1. Germline V lookup: CDR1 SGDLS, CDR2 YYNGEE. Trimming at V came to 4 bases and at J to 4 bases, leaving 11 bases not matched to a gene. This CDR3 has 16 residues. This chain's CDR3 is CASSRRTGVEVTEAFF. CDR3 DNA sequence: TGTGCCAGCAGCAGACGGACAGGGGTAGAGGTCACTGAAGCTTTCTTT. Filled out from reference TRBV9 and TRBJ1-1, the complete variable domain reads DSGVTQTPKHLITATGQRVTLRCSPRSGDLSVYWYQQSLDQGLQFLIQYYNGEERAKGNILERFSAQQFPDLHSELNLSSLELGDSALYFCASSRRTGVEVTEAFFGQGTRLTVV.

This clone came up a few times. J is TRBJ1-5 and V is TRBV2; 9 positions agree with TRBD1. Germline V CDR1 and CDR2: SNHLY, FYNNEI. The length of the CDR3 is 16 residues. The trim removed 6 bases at V and 7 bases at J, leaving 13 bases unmatched. CDR3 in DNA: TGTGCCAGCAGGGACGGGACAGGGACGATGGGACAGCCCCAGCATTTT. This gives the protein CASRDGTGTMGQPQHF.

The chain employs TRBV18 and TRBJ2-6; D is unclear. The germline gives CDR1 KGHSH, CDR2 LQKENI. V was shortened by 3 bases and J by 2 bases, with 5 bases between the two germline ends. The CDR3 runs 14 residues. CDR3 DNA: TGTGCCAGCTCACCCGTTGCTGGGGCCAACGTCCTGACTTTC. Amino acid sequence: CASSPVAGANVLTF.

CDR3 sequence: CAWGARQGTVQYF. DNA for the CDR3: TGTGCCTGGGGGGCCCGGCAGGGGACAGTGCAGTACTTC. The rearrangement joins TRBV30 to TRBJ2-7; 7 nucleotides align to TRBD1. The CDR3 spans 13 residues. V shed 5 bases, J shed 9 bases, and the junction held 13 bases outside the gene matches. Germline V gene lookup returns CDR1 GTSNPN and CDR2 SVGIG (reference sequence).

The V and J genes are TRBV18 and TRBJ2-5; D call uncertain. The CDR3 covers 14 residues. Trimming removed 6 bases from V and 1 base from J, with 12 bases in between. CDR1 KGHSH and CDR2 LQKENI come from the germline V gene. CDR3 DNA: TGTGCCAGCTCCCCTCGAGCCGTCCAAGAGACCCAGTACTTC. This translates into CASSPRAVQETQYF.

This chain joins TRBV5-6 and TRBJ1-1; the match to TRBD1 covers 9 bases. Per germline, CDR1 SGHDT and CDR2 YYEEEE. V shed 4 bases, J shed 6 bases, and the junction held 4 bases outside the gene matches. CDR3 length: 13 amino acids. The CDR3 region has the DNA TGTGCCAGCAGCGCGGGACAGGGACCTGAAGCTTTCTTT. Residues: CASSAGQGPEAFF.

Regarding this clone: In the same sample, other DNA sequences code for this CDR3. The CDR3 region is CSVERGTGELFF. In DNA form, the CDR3 reads TGCAGCGTTGAAAGGGGAACCGGGGAGCTGTTTTTT. This chain links TRBV29-1 with TRBJ2-2; tentative D call: TRBD1 (5 bases). V was pared by 2 bases and J by 5 bases, with 6 bases between. The CDR3 covers 12 residues. CDR1 and CDR2 from the germline V gene are SQVTM and ANQGSEA.

This chain links TRBV4-1 with TRBJ1-1; the D gene is possibly TRBD1 (6 bases). The V gene's germline CDR1 is MGHRA and CDR2 YSYEKL. V dropped 4 bases and J dropped 4 bases, with 10 bases sitting between them. The CDR3 extends over 13 amino acids. CDR3 amino acids: CASSRQDLTEAFF. CDR3 DNA sequence: TGCGCCAGCAGCCGACAGGACCTCACTGAAGCTTTCTTT.

The CDR3 DNA sequence: TGTGCCAGCAGCGCCCGACAGGGTAGGACTGAAGCTTTCTTT. Protein: CASSARQGRTEAFF. V usage is TRBV6-5 and J usage is TRBJ1-1; 7 bases map to TRBD1. Germline CDR1 and CDR2: MNHEY and SVGAGI. V shed 6 bases and J 5 bases; nucleotides not matched to a gene: 9. The CDR3 totals 14 residues.

The gene calls are TRBV7-9 and TRBJ1-4, with D hard to call. V was pared by 3 bases and J by 5 bases, with 10 bases between. Germline CDR1 and CDR2: SEHNR and FQNEAQ (reference sequence). The CDR3 has 14 amino acids. For the CDR3, the DNA is TGTGCCAGCAGCTTTGGCAGAATAAATGAAAAACTGTTTTTT. It encodes CASSFGRINEKLFF. The full variable domain, rest sourced from reference TRBV7-9 and TRBJ1-4, is DTGVSQNPRHKITKRGQNVTFRCDPISEHNRLYWYRQTLGQGPEFLTYFQNEAQLEKSRLLSDRFSAERPKGSFSTLEIQRTEQGDSAMYLCASSFGRINEKLFFGSGTQLSVL.

This chain links TRBV2 with TRBJ2-7; the match to TRBD2 covers 8 bases. Germline CDR1 is SNHLY and CDR2 is FYNNEI. Unmatched junction bases numbered 7, after V lost 3 bases and J lost 3 bases. This CDR3 has 15 residues. The DNA of the CDR3 is TGTGCCAGCAGTGACACGGGGACTAGGTACTACGAGCAGTACTTC. It encodes CASSDTGTRYYEQYF.